This entry concerns a single TCR beta chain. Repertoires were generated with immunoSEQ multiplex PCR, while TCRdb's copy carries only in-frame clones and drops some. The data hold about 180,000 clones, with 88% observed a single time. This entry is derived from a study of blood T cell repertoires in COVID-19. Across the study: Some COVID-19 samples were acute and others convalescent; all came from the United States, Italy and Spain.

Losses at the gene ends were 4 bases for V and 3 bases for J; bases not matched to a gene: 6. This CDR3 is built from 16 residues. Germline assignment: CDR1 SGHRS and CDR2 YFSETQ. This TCR was recovered from a woman aged 18-35 years who had recovered from COVID-19. The gene calls are TRBV5-1 and TRBJ2-2; 10 positions agree with TRBD1. Sequencing used PBMCs or T cells enriched from blood (not recorded which). CDR3 coding DNA: TGCGCCAGCAGCCCGACAGGGGGCGCGGACACCGGGGAGCTGTTTTTT. It specifies CASSPTGGADTGELFF.